This T cell receptor beta chain was observed in a study of human CD8 memory T cell subsets. This CDR3 region has 15 residues. Looked up from germline, CDR1 is MDHEN and CDR2 is SYDVKM. This clonotype registers medium-sized by frequency. The PBMC originated from buffy coats obtained from healthy donors. Scientists made TCR beta libraries using UMI-labeled 5' RACE. TCRdb re-called the 5' RACE reads and shows each CDR3 protein once, DNA omitted. Reported are some 4,100 distinct CDR3 sequences; the ten largest clones contain around 30%. The V and J genes are TRBV28 and TRBJ1-4. This clonotype was sampled from a human donor in good health. The sequencing input was CD8+ effector memory T cells (TEM) sorted from PBMCs. As for subset: effector memory CD8 T cells, CCR7- CD45RO+ CD95+. Here the CDR3 reads CASLSGALTNEKLFF.